Listed here are 6 T cell receptor beta chains from one sample, sequenced in a study of T-cell reconstitution after alpha-beta-depleted transplantation in children. During its preparation, the TCRbeta library received unique molecular identifiers. TCRdb re-derived calls from the PCR reads in MiXCR, one entry per CDR3 protein. The table lists approximately 230,000 distinct CDR3 sequences, 20% to 30% of them singletons. The sample in question was PBMCs, mostly from graft donor cells, obtained 360 days after TCRalphabeta/CD19-depleted stem cell transplant. These receptors all stem from a female patient aged 2 to 10 who had a stem cell transplant for congenital amegakaryocytic thrombocytopenia, so the T cells may come from the graft donor.

V and J are TRBV12-3 or TRBV12-4 and TRBJ2-3; perhaps TRBD2 as D (8 bases). The CDR3 runs 18 residues. V was cut by 4 bases and J by 6 bases, with 26 bases left in between. The DNA for the CDR3 is TGTGCCAGCAGTTCCACGACCGGGACTAGGGGGCCCGGGGATACGCAGTATTTT. Residues: CASSSTTGTRGPGDTQYF.

V usage is TRBV12-3 or TRBV12-4 and J usage is TRBJ1-3, with 9 bases aligning to TRBD1. V shed 6 bases and J 4 bases; nucleotides not matched to a gene: 10. The CDR3 length is 16 residues. The CDR3 spells CASRKTSGTGGNTIYF. CDR3 nucleotides: TGTGCCAGCAGGAAGACCTCCGGGACAGGGGGAAACACCATATATTTT.

The chain joins TRBV20-1 to TRBJ2-7; tentative D call: TRBD2 (6 bases). Trimming took 5 bases from V and 7 from J, leaving 21 bases between them. CDR3 length equals 14 residues. CDR1 is DFQATT and CDR2 is SNEGSKA in the germline V gene (reference sequence). The CDR3 bases are TGCAGTGCTGGACTGGGGGGAAGGGTAGCGGAGCAGTACTTC. Protein: CSAGLGGRVAEQYF.

In DNA, the CDR3 is TGTGCCAGCAGGGCGACAGGGCCCAATCAGCCCCAGCATTTT. It is translated as CASRATGPNQPQHF. The rearrangement links TRBV2 to TRBJ1-5; 7 bases align to TRBD1. Germline V lookup: CDR1 SNHLY, CDR2 FYNNEI. The CDR3 extends over 14 amino acids. J lost 3 bases, V lost 6 bases, and 5 bases had no gene match. Complete variable domain (other parts from reference TRBV2 and TRBJ1-5): EPEVTQTPSHQVTQMGQEVILRCVPISNHLYFYWYRQILGQKVEFLVSFYNNEISEKSEIFDDQFSVERPDGSNFTLKIRSTKLEDSAMYFCASRATGPNQPQHFGDGTRLSIL.

The chain is built from TRBV20-1 and TRBJ1-1; no reliable D call. V was clipped by 0 bases and J by 1 base, with 12 bases between them. CDR1 DFQATT and CDR2 SNEGSKA come from the germline V gene (reference sequence). CDR3 size: 15 residues. CDR3: CSARDLATENTEAFF. CDR3 nucleotide sequence: TGCAGTGCTAGAGATCTGGCCACCGAGAACACTGAAGCTTTCTTT.

In its sample, this clonotype was seen a few times. The CDR3 is CASSLWVNWDNPGEQYF. The CDR3 nucleotides read TGTGCCAGCAGCTTATGGGTCAACTGGGACAATCCGGGGGAGCAGTACTTC. The V call is TRBV11-2, the J call TRBJ2-7; possibly TRBD1 for D (6 bases). Germline V gene data show CDR1 as SGHAT and CDR2 as FQNNGV. The CDR3 loop spans 17 amino acids. Trimming left V 2 bases short and J 7 bases short, with 24 bases between.